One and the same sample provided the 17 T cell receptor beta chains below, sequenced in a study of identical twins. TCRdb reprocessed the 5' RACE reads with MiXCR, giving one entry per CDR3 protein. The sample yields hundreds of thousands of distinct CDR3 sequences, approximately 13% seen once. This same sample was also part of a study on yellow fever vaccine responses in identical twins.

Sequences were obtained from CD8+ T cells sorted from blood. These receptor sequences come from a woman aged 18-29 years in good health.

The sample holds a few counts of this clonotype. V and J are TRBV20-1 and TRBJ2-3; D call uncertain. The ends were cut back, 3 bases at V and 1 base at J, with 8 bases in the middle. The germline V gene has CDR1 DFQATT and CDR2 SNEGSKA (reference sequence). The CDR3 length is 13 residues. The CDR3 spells CSASPQGTDTQYF. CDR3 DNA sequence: TGCAGTGCTAGTCCGCAAGGCACAGATACGCAGTATTTT.

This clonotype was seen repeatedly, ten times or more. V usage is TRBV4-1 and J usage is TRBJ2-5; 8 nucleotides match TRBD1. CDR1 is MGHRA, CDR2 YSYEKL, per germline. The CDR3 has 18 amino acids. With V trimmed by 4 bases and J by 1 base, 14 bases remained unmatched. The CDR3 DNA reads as TGCGCCAGCAGCCGCGTAGAGATAGGACAGGGTGTCCAAGAGACCCAGTACTTC. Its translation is CASSRVEIGQGVQETQYF.

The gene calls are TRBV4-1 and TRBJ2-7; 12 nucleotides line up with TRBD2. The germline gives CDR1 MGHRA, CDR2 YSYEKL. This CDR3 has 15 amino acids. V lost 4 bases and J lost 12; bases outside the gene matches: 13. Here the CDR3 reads CASSPSGTSGRRRYF. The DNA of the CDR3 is TGCGCCAGCAGCCCATCGGGGACTAGCGGGCGCCGGCGGTACTTC.

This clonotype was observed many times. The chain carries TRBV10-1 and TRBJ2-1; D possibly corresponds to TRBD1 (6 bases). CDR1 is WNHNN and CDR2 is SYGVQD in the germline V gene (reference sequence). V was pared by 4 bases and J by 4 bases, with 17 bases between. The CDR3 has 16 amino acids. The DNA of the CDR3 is TGCGCCAGCAGTGCTCCGGGACAAGGAAATTACAATGAGCAGTTCTTC. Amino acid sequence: CASSAPGQGNYNEQFF.

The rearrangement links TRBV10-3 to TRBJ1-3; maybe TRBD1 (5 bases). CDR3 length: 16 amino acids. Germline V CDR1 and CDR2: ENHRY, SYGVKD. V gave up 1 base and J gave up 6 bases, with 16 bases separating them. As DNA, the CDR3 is TGTGCCATCAGTGAGTGGACTGGAGGGGCTGAAAACACCATATATTTT. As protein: CAISEWTGGAENTIYF.

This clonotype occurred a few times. DNA of the CDR3: TGTGCCAGCAGTCCCTGGGGGACAGGGGAACCCCGAGCGAACACCGGGGAGCTGTTTTTT. Translating it yields CASSPWGTGEPRANTGELFF. V is TRBV2 and J is TRBJ2-2, with TRBD1 matching over 10 bases. Germline values: CDR1 SNHLY, CDR2 FYNNEI. The V gene end was trimmed by 5 bases and the J gene end by 0 bases; junction bases not matched to a gene: 15. This CDR3 is 20 amino acids long.

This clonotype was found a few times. CDR3 loop: CASSYIPAPYNEQFF. The CDR3 region has the DNA TGTGCCAGCAGTTACATCCCCGCGCCTTACAATGAGCAGTTCTTC. V usage is TRBV6-5 and J usage is TRBJ2-1; D ambiguous. Per germline, CDR1 MNHEY and CDR2 SVGAGI. The CDR3 runs 15 residues. Trimming stripped 2 bases from V and 4 bases from J, with 12 bases between.

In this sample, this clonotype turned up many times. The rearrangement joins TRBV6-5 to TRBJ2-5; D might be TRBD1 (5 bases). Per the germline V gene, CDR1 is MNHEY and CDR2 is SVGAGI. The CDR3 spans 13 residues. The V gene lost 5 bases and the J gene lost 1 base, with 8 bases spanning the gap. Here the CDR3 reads CASSHRLQETQYF. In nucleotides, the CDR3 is TGTGCCAGCAGTCACAGGCTCCAAGAGACCCAGTACTTC.

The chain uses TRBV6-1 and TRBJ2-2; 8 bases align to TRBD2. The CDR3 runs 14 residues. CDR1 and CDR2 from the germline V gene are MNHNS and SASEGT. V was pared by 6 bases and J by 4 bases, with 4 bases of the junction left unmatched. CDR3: CASSERGFTGELFF. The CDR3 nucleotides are TGTGCCAGCAGCGAGCGGGGGTTCACCGGGGAGCTGTTTTTT.

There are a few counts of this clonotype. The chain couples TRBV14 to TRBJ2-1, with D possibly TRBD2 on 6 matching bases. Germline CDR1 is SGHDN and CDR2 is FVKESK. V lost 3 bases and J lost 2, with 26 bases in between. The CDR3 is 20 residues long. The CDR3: CASSHNQRSETTGAYNEQFF. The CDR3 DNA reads TGTGCCAGCAGCCACAATCAAAGGTCAGAAACAACGGGGGCCTACAATGAGCAGTTCTTC.

This CDR3 is CASSYSNSGPTGELFF. The CDR3 DNA sequence: TGTGCCAGCAGTTACTCGAACTCAGGCCCAACCGGGGAGCTGTTTTTT. This chain links TRBV6-2 or TRBV6-3 with TRBJ2-2; D unclear. Germline CDR1 is MNHEY and CDR2 is SVGEGT. V shed 0 bases and J shed 5 bases, with 13 bases lying between them. CDR3 size: 16 residues.

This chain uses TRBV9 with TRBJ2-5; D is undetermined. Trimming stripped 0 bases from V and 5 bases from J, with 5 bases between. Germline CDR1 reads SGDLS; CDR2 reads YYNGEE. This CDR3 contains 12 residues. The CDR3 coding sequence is TGTGCCAGCAGCGTAGCGGGCGAGACCCAGTACTTC. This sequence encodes CASSVAGETQYF.

CDR3 loop: CASSHGTHGYGYTF. The DNA for the CDR3 is TGTGCCAGCAGTCATGGGACCCACGGGTATGGCTACACCTTC. The chain combines TRBV6-1 with TRBJ1-2, with TRBD1 as a possible D gene (5 bases). Between the trimmed V and J ends, which lost 5 bases and 5 bases, there was a span of 15 bases. Germline V gene sequence: CDR1 MNHNS, CDR2 SASEGT. The CDR3 spans 14 residues.

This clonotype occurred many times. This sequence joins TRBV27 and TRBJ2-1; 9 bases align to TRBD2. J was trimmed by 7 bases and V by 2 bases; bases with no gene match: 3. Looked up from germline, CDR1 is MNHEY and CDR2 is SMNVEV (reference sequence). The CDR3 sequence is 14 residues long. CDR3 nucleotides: TGTGCCAGCAGTTTAAGCGGGGGGCCTAATGAGCAGTTCTTC. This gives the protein CASSLSGGPNEQFF.

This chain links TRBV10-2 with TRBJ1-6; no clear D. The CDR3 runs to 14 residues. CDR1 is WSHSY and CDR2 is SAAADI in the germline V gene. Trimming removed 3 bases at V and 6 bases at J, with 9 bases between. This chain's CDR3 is CASSDRVSNSPLHF. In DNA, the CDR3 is TGCGCCAGCAGTGATCGGGTTTCTAATTCACCCCTCCACTTT.

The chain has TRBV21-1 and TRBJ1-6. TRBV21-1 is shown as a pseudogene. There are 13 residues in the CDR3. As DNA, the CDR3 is TGTGCCAGCAACCCCCCGCGGGGTTCACCCCTCCACTTT. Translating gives CASNPPRGSPLHF.

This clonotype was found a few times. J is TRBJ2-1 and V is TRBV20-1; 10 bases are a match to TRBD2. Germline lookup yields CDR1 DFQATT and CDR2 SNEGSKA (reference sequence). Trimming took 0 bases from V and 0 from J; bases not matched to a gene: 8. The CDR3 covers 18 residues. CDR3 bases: TGCAGTGCTAGAGACGCGGTAGCGGGGGGTGCCTCCTACAATGAGCAGTTCTTC. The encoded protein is CSARDAVAGGASYNEQFF.